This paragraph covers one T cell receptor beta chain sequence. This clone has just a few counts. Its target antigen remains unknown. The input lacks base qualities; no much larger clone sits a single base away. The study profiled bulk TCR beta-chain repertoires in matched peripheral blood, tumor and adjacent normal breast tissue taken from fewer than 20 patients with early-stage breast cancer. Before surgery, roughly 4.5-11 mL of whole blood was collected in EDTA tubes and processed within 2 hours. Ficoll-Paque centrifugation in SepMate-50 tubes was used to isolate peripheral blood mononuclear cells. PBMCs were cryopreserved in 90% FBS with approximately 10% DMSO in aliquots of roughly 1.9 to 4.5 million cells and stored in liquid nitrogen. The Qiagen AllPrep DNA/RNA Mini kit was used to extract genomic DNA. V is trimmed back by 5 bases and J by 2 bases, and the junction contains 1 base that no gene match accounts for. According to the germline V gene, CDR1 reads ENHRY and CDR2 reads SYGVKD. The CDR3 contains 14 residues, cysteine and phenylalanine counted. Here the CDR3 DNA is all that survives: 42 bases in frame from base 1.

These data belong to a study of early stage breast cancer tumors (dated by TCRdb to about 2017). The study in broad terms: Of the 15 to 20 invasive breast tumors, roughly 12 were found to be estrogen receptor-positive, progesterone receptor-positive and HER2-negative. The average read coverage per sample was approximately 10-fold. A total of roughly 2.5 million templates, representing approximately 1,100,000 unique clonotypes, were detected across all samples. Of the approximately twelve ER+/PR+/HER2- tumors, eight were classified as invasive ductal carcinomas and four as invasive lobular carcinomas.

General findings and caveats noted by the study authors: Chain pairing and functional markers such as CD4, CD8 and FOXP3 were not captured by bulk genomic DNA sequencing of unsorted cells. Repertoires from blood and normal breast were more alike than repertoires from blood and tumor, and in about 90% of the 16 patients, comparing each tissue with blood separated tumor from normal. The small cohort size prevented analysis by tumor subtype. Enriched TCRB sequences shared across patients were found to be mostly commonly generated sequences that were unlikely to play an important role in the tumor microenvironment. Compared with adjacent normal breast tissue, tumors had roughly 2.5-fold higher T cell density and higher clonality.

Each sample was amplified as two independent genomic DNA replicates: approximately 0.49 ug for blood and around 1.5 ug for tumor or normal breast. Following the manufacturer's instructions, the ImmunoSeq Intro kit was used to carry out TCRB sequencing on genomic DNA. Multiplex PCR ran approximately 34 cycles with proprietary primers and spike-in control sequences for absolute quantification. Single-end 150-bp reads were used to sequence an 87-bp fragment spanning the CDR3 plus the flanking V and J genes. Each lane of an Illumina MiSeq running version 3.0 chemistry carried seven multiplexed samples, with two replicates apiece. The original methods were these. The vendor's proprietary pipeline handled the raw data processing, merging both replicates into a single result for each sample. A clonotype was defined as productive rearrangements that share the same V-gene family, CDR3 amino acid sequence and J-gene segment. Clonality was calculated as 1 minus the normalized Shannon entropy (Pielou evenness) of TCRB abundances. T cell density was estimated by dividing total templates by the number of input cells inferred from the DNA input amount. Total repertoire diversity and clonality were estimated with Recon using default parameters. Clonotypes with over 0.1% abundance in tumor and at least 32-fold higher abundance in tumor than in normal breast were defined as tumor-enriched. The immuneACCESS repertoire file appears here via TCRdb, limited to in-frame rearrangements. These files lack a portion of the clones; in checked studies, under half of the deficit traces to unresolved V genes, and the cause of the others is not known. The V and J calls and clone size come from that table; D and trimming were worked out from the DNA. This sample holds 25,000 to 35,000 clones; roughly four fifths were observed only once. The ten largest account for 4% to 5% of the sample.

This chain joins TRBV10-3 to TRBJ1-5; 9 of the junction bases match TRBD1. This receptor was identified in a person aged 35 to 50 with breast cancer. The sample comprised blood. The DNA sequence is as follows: TGTGCCATCAGTACAGGGGGCGGCAATCAGCCCCAGCATTTT. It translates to CAISTGGGNQPQHF.